The 11 T cell receptor beta chains below were found in one sample sequenced in a study of technical replicates of blood from a handful of donors. Clones were sequenced by immunoSEQ multiplex PCR, and TCRdb holds only the in-frame ones, with some missing. There are about 70,000 clones in the sample; roughly 92% occur only once, and 0.41% lies in the top ten. Sequenced sample: T cells isolated from PBMCs. Source of these receptors: a human donor in good health.

This rearrangement joins TRBV27 to TRBJ1-5; D call uncertain. Trimming removed 8 bases from V and 5 bases from J, with 10 bases in between. Germline CDR1 and CDR2: MNHEY and SMNVEV (reference sequence). The CDR3 totals 12 residues. The CDR3 protein is CASWTLYQPQHF. CDR3 nucleotides: TGTGCCAGCTGGACTCTATATCAGCCCCAGCATTTT.

Here the CDR3 DNA reads TGTGCCAGCAGTGAGAGGCTTTCCCGGATCGGTGAGCAGTTCTTC. It encodes CASSERLSRIGEQFF. The chain uses TRBV6-1 and TRBJ2-1; D remains unclear. Germline V CDR1 and CDR2: MNHNS, SASEGT. The CDR3 contains 15 residues. Trimming took off 3 bases at V and 9 bases at J, with 18 bases between the two ends.

V gene TRBV2 combines with J gene TRBJ2-1; possible D gene TRBD1, 6 bases. Trimming stripped 5 bases from V and 2 bases from J, with 13 bases between. The length of the CDR3 is 15 residues. CDR1 is SNHLY, CDR2 FYNNEI, per germline. Written as DNA, the CDR3 is TGTGCCAGCAGTAACGGACAGTTGACCTACAATGAGCAGTTCTTC. This gives the protein CASSNGQLTYNEQFF.

This chain links TRBV4-1 with TRBJ1-5, with D unresolved. Germline V gene sequence: CDR1 MGHRA, CDR2 YSYEKL. Trimming stripped 5 bases from V and 3 bases from J, with 11 bases between. The CDR3 covers 14 residues. The CDR3 here is CASSAKRYNQPQHF. The CDR3 nucleotides read TGCGCCAGCAGCGCTAAGCGGTACAATCAGCCCCAGCATTTT.

This chain links TRBV7-3 with TRBJ2-1; 9 bases are shared with TRBD2. The CDR3 sequence is 15 residues long. After removal of 4 bases from V and 2 bases from J, the junction contained 3 bases not matched to a gene. Germline values: CDR1 SGHTA, CDR2 FQGTGA. CDR3 DNA: TGTGCCAGCAGCTCTAGCGGGGTAACCTACAATGAGCAGTTCTTC. It is translated as CASSSSGVTYNEQFF. The full variable domain, in which reference TRBV7-3 and TRBJ2-1 provide the parts outside the CDR3, is GAGVSQTPSNKVTEKGKYVELRCDPISGHTALYWYRQSLGQGPEFLIYFQGTGAADDSGLPNDRFFAVRPEGSVSTLKIQRTERGDSAVYLCASSSSGVTYNEQFFGPGTRLTVL.

The gene calls are TRBV30 and TRBJ2-5; TRBD2 is a possible D gene (5 bases). This CDR3 comprises 14 residues. Germline V gives CDR1 GTSNPN, CDR2 SVGIG (reference sequence). Trimming took off 0 bases at V and 1 base at J, with 9 bases between the two ends. Here the CDR3 reads CAWSVSLAQETQYF. Written as DNA, the CDR3 is TGTGCCTGGAGTGTATCCCTAGCCCAAGAGACCCAGTACTTC.

The chain has TRBV18 and TRBJ1-2, with 8 bases fitting TRBD1. Germline CDR1 is KGHSH and CDR2 is LQKENI. The CDR3 spans 13 residues. V shed 3 bases, J shed 6 bases, and the junction held 3 bases outside the gene matches. The DNA for the CDR3 is TGTGCCAGCTCACCGGGACAGGTGGATGGCTACACCTTC. This encodes CASSPGQVDGYTF.

This chain links TRBV4-1 with TRBJ2-3; maybe TRBD1 (6 bases). Trimming removed 0 bases at V and 4 bases at J, with 14 bases between. CDR3 size: 16 residues. Germline values: CDR1 MGHRA, CDR2 YSYEKL. The CDR3 coding sequence is TGCGCCAGCAGCCAAGAAGGCAGGCAGGGGTCAGATACGCAGTATTTT. This sequence encodes CASSQEGRQGSDTQYF.

V usage is TRBV15 and J usage is TRBJ2-3; TRBD2 matches at 8 bases. This CDR3 comprises 16 residues. Trimming cost V 0 bases and J 6 bases; bases outside gene matches: 8. Germline V CDR1 and CDR2: LNHNV, YYDKDF (reference sequence). CDR3 coding DNA: TGTGCCACCAGCAGAGAGAAGCGGGAGTGGGGGGATACGCAGTATTTT. It specifies CATSREKREWGDTQYF.

This chain connects TRBV21-1 to TRBJ1-2; TRBD1 reflects the table's D call only, with no check against the DNA. TRBV21-1 is listed as a pseudogene. This CDR3 comprises 13 residues. CDR3 bases: TGTGCCAGCAGCAAATACAGGTGGCTTGGCTACACCTTC. It is translated as CASSKYRWLGYTF.

The genes are TRBV10-3 and TRBJ2-7; D is undetermined. Germline-derived CDR1 and CDR2 are ENHRY and SYGVKD. The CDR3 sequence is 14 residues long. Deletions cut 0 bases from V and 2 bases from J, with 8 bases between. The CDR3 protein is CAISESARTYEQYF. CDR3 nucleotides: TGTGCCATCAGTGAGTCAGCCCGCACCTACGAGCAGTACTTC.